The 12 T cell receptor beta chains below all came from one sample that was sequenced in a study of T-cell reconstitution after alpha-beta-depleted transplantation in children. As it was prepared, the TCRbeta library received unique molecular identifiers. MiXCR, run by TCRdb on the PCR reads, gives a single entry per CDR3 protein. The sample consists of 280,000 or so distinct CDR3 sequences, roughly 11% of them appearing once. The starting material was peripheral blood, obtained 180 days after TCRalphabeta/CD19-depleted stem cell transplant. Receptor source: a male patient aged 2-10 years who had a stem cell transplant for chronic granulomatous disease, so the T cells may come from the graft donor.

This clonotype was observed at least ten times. The CDR3 sequence is CSARDLELEQFF. CDR3 sequence (DNA): TGCAGTGCTAGAGATCTTGAGCTTGAGCAGTTCTTC. V usage is TRBV20-1 and J usage is TRBJ2-1; no firm D call. The CDR3 loop spans 12 amino acids. V was shortened by 0 bases and J by 9 bases, with 9 bases between the two germline ends. Germline V CDR1 and CDR2: DFQATT, SNEGSKA (reference sequence).

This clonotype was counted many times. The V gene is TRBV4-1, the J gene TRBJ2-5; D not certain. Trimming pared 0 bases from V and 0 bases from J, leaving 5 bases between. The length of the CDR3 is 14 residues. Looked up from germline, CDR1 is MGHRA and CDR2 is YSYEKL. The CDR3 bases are TGCGCCAGCAGCCAAGACGAGTACCAAGAGACCCAGTACTTC. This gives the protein CASSQDEYQETQYF.

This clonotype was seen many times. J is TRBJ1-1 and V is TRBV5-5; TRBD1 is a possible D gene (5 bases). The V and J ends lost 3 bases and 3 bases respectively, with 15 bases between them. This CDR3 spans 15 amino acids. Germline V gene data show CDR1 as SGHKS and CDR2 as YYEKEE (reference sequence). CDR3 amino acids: CASSYWGLWDTEAFF. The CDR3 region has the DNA TGTGCCAGCAGCTACTGGGGGTTGTGGGACACTGAAGCTTTCTTT.

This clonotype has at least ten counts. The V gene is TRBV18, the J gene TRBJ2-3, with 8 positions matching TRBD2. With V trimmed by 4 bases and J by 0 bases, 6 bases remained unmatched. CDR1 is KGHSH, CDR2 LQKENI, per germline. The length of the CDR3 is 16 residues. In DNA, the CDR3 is TGTGCCAGCTCACTCCTTACTAGCGGAAGCACAGATACGCAGTATTTT. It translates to CASSLLTSGSTDTQYF.

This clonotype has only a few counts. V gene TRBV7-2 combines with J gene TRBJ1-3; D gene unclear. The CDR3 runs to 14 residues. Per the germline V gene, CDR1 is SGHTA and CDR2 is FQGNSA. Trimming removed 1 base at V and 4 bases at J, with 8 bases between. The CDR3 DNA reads TGTGCCAGCAGCTTAGGAAAAGGCGGAAACACCATATATTTT. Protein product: CASSLGKGGNTIYF.

The CDR3 DNA is TGTGCCAGCAGTGAAATAAACACTGAAGCTTTCTTT. Translating it yields CASSEINTEAFF. This chain connects TRBV3-1 to TRBJ1-1; unclear D gene. V was cut by 6 bases and J by 2 bases, with 7 bases left in between. Germline V gene lookup returns CDR1 LGHDT and CDR2 YNNKEL (reference sequence). This CDR3 is built from 12 residues.

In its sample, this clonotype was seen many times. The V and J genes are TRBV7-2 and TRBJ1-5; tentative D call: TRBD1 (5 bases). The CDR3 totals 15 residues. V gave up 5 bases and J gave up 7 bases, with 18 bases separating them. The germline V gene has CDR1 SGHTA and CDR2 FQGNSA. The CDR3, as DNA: TGTGCCAGCAGCGTAGGCGCAGGGTTTGACCAGCCCCAGCATTTT. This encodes CASSVGAGFDQPQHF.

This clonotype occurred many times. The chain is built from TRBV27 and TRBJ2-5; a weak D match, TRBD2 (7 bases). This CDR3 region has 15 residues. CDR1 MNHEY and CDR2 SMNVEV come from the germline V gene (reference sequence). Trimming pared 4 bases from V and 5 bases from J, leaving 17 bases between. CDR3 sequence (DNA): TGTGCCAGCAGTTCCGTAGTAGGGGGAGGGGAGACCCAGTACTTC. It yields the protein CASSSVVGGGETQYF.

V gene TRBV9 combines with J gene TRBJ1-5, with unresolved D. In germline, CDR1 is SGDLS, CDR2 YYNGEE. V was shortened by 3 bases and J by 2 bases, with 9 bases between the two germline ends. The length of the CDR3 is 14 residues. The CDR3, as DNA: TGTGCCAGCAGCGCTAACTCGGGCAATCAGCCCCAGCATTTT. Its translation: CASSANSGNQPQHF.

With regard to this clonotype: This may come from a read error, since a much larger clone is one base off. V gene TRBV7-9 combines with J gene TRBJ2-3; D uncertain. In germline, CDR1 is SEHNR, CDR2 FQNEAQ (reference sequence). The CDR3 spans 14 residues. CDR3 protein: CAISLGSGTDTQYF. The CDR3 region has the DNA TGTGCCATCAGCTTAGGTTCCGGGACAGATACGCAGTATTTT.

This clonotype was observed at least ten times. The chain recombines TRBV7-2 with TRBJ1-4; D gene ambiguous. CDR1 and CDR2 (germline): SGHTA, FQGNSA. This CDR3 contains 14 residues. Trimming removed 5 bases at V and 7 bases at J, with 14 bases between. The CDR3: CASSMTPGAEKLFF. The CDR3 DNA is TGTGCCAGCAGCATGACCCCGGGCGCTGAAAAACTGTTTTTT.

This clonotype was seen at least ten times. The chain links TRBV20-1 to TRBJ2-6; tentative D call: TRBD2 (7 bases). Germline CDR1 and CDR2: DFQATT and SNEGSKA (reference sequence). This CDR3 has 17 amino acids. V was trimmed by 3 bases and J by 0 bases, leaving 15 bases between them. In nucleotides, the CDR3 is TGCAGTGCTAGTGGGGGGGCCACGCGCTCTGGGGCCAACGTCCTGACTTTC. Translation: CSASGGATRSGANVLTF.